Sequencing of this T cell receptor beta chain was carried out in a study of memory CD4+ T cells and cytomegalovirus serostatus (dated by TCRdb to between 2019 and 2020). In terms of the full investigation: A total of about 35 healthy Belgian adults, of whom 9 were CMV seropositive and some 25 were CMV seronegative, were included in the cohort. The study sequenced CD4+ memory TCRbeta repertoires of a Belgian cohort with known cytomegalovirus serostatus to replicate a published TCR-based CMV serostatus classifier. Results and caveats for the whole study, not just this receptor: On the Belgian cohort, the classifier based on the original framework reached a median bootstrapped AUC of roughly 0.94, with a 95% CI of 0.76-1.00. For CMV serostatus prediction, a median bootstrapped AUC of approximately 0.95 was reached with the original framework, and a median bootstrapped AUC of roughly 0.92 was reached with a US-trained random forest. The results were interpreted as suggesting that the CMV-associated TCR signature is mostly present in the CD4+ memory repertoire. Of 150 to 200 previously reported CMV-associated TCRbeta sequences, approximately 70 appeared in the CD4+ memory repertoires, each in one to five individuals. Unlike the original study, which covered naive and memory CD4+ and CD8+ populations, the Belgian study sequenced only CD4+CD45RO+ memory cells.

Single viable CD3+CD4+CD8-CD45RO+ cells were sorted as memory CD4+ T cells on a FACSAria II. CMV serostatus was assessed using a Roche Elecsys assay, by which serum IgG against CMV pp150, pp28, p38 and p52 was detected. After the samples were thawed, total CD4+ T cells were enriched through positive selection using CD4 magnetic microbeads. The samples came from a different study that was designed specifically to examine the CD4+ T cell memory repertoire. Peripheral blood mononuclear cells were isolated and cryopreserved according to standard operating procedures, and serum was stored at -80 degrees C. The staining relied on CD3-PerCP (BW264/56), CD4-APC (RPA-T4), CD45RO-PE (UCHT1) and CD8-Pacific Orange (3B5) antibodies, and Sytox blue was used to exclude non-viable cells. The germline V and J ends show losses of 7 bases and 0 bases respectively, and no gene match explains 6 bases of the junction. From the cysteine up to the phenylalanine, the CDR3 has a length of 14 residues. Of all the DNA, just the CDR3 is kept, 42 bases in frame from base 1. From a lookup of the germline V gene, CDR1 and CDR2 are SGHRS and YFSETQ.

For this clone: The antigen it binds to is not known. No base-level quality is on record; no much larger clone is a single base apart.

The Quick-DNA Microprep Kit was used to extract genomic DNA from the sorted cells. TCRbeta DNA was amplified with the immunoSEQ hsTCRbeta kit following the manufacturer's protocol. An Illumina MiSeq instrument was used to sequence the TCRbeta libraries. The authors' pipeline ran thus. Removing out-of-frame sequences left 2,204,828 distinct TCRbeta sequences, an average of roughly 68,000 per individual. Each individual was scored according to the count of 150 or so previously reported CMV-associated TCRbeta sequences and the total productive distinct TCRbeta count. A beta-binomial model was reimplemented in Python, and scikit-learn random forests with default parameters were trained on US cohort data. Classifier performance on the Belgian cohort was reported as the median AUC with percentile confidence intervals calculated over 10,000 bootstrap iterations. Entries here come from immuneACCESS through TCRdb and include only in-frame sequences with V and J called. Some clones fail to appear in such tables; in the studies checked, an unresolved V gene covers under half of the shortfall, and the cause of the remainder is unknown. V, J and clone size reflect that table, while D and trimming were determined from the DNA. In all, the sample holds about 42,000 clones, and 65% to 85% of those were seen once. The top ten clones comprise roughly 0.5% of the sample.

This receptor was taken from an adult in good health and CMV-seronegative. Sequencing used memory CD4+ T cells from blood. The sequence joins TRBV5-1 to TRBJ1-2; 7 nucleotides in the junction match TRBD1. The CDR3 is CASRTGTANYGYTF. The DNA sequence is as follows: TGCGCCAGCCGGACCGGGACAGCTAACTATGGCTACACCTTC.